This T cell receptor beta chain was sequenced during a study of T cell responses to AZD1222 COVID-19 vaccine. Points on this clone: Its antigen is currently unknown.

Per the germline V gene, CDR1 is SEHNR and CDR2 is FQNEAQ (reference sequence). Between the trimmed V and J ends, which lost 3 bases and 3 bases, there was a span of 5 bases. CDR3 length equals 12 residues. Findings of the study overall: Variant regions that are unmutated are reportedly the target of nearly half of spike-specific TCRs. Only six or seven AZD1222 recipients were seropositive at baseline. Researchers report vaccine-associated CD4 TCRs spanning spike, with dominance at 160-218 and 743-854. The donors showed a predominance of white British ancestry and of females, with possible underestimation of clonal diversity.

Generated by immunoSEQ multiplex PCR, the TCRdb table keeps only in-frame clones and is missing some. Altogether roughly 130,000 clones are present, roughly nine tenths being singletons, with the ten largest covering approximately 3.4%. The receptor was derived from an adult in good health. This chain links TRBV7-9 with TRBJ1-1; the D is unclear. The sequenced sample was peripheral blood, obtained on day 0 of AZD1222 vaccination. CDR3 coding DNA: TGTGCCAGCAGCTTCGGCGACACTGAAGCTTTCTTT. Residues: CASSFGDTEAFF.